The 14 T cell receptor beta chains given below trace back to one sample, sequenced in a study of T cell responses to AZD1222 COVID-19 vaccine. This table comes from immunoSEQ multiplex PCR, and its TCRdb copy is limited to in-frame clones, with some not included. The sample records some 120,000 clones, around nine tenths being singletons. Sequenced here: peripheral blood, sampled 28 days after the second dose of the MenACWY control vaccine. These receptors were collected from an adult who received the MenACWY meningococcal vaccine as a control.

The V gene is TRBV19, the J gene TRBJ2-1, with D maybe TRBD2 (7 bases). This CDR3 is 15 amino acids long. With 6 bases removed from V and 9 bases from J, the gap between germline ends came to 21 bases. The germline V gene has CDR1 LNHDA and CDR2 SQIVND (reference sequence). This CDR3 is CASSLGGVASGEQFF. CDR3 DNA sequence: TGTGCCAGTAGCTTAGGGGGGGTAGCTTCTGGTGAGCAGTTCTTC. The variable domain in full, with the rest retrieved from reference TRBV19 and TRBJ2-1, is DGGITQSPKYLFRKEGQNVTLSCEQNLNHDAMYWYRQDPGQGLRLIYYSQIVNDFQKGDIAEGYSVSREKKESFPLTVTSAQKNPTAFYLCASSLGGVASGEQFFGPGTRLTVL.

This sequence joins TRBV19 and TRBJ1-5, with no clear D. The germline V gene encodes CDR1 LNHDA and CDR2 SQIVND (reference sequence). Trimming removed 3 bases from V and 6 bases from J, with 6 bases in between. This CDR3 contains 12 residues. CDR3 in amino acids: CASSIWPQPQHF. DNA for the CDR3: TGTGCCAGTAGTATCTGGCCTCAGCCCCAGCATTTT.

V is TRBV21-1 and J is TRBJ2-5; TRBD1 reflects the table's D call only, with no check against the DNA. TRBV21-1 is reported as a pseudogene. The CDR3 is made up of 14 amino acids. CDR3: CASSSQGARATQYF. CDR3 in DNA: TGTGCCAGCAGCAGTCAGGGGGCGCGGGCGACCCAGTACTTC.

As regards this clone: The DNA is left out, because the CDR3 cannot be placed on it with certainty; the CDR3 is given as TCRdb lists it. The V and J genes are TRBV12-1 and TRBJ2-2; the D call in the table, TRBD1, was not verified against the DNA. TRBV12-1 is recorded as a pseudogene. The CDR3 length is 17 residues, termini included. Here the CDR3 reads CASSFVGQGSNTGELFF.

V and J are TRBV7-8 and TRBJ2-7; possible D gene TRBD2, 6 bases. The V and J ends lost 3 bases and 5 bases respectively, with 11 bases between them. Looked up from germline, CDR1 is SGHVS and CDR2 is FQNEAQ. The CDR3 contains 13 residues. CDR3 coding DNA: TGTGCCAGCAGCTTCGGAGGGTCCCACGAGCAGTACTTC. It specifies CASSFGGSHEQYF.

The chain couples TRBV28 to TRBJ2-1, with 9 bases that match TRBD2. V shed 6 bases, J shed 4 bases, and the junction held 10 bases outside the gene matches. Germline assignment: CDR1 MDHEN and CDR2 SYDVKM. This CDR3 has 16 residues. The CDR3 nucleotides are TGTGCCAGCAGCTCCGCCGGGACTAGCATTTACAATGAGCAGTTCTTC. It is translated as CASSSAGTSIYNEQFF.

CDR3 in amino acids: CASSPIGLNANTGELFF. The CDR3 coding sequence is TGTGCCAGCTCACCGATCGGACTTAACGCGAACACCGGGGAGCTGTTTTTT. V gene TRBV18 combines with J gene TRBJ2-2; weak D call: TRBD2 (5 bases). There are 17 residues in the CDR3. The V end lost 3 bases, the J end lost 0 bases, and 14 bases lay between the germline ends. The V gene's germline CDR1 is KGHSH and CDR2 LQKENI.

The chain joins TRBV27 to TRBJ2-5; TRBD1 matches 10 bases. V shed 6 bases, J shed 4 bases, and the junction held 8 bases outside the gene matches. The CDR3 covers 15 residues. CDR1 and CDR2 (germline): MNHEY, SMNVEV (reference sequence). In DNA form, the CDR3 reads TGTGCCAGCAGCTCTGACAGGGGGCGAGGAGAGACCCAGTACTTC. Residues: CASSSDRGRGETQYF.

The chain carries TRBV7-2 and TRBJ2-7; 8 bases fit TRBD1. The V gene end was trimmed by 4 bases and the J gene end by 5 bases; junction bases not matched to a gene: 7. The CDR3 has 14 residues. Germline values: CDR1 SGHTA, CDR2 FQGNSA. The CDR3 DNA reads TGTGCCAGCAGCTCTTACAGGGGGTCGGACGAGCAGTACGTC. Translating gives CASSSYRGSDEQYV.

The genes are TRBV27 and TRBJ2-5, with 7 bases fitting TRBD2. CDR1 and CDR2 from the germline V gene are MNHEY and SMNVEV (reference sequence). The junction had 8 bases not matched to a gene; V was cut back by 3 bases and J by 7 bases. CDR3 length: 14 amino acids. The CDR3 protein is CASSFNLGGGTQYF. DNA for the CDR3: TGTGCCAGCAGTTTCAATTTGGGCGGGGGGACCCAGTACTTC.

This clone was observed a few times. V gene TRBV28 combines with J gene TRBJ2-7, with 10 bases that match TRBD1. Germline V gives CDR1 MDHEN, CDR2 SYDVKM. The CDR3 covers 16 residues. V lost 6 bases and J lost 4; bases outside the gene matches: 12. The CDR3 loop is CASSPLTGTGDYEQYV. CDR3 in DNA: TGTGCCAGCAGCCCCTTGACCGGGACAGGGGATTACGAGCAGTACGTC.

There are a few counts of this clone. The chain carries TRBV28 and TRBJ1-3; 7 bases match TRBD1. This CDR3 is 15 amino acids long. The germline CDR1 and CDR2 sequences are MDHEN and SYDVKM. After removal of 6 bases from V and 0 bases from J, the junction contained 5 bases not matched to a gene. The CDR3 sequence is CASSLRQGSGNTIYF. CDR3 bases: TGTGCCAGCAGCCTCAGACAGGGCTCTGGAAACACCATATATTTT.

The chain carries TRBV5-1 and TRBJ1-1; D gene unclear. V lost 2 bases, J lost 4 bases, and 9 bases lay in between. The CDR3 spans 13 residues. The V gene's germline CDR1 is SGHRS and CDR2 YFSETQ. The CDR3 DNA reads TGCGCCAGCAGCTTCCGAGAGGGCACTGAAGCTTTCTTT. This translates into CASSFREGTEAFF.

J is TRBJ1-5 and V is TRBV10-3; the D is unclear. The germline V gene has CDR1 ENHRY and CDR2 SYGVKD. CDR3 size: 10 residues. V was cut by 11 bases and J by 9 bases, with 11 bases left in between. The DNA for the CDR3 is TGTGCCTCCGTACTTCGGCCCCAGCATTTT. Protein sequence: CASVLRPQHF.